This TCR beta chain was obtained from a study of CD8 T cells in Susac syndrome. Random hexamers were used to reverse transcribe an amount of roughly 0.5 to 1 ug RNA. TCRdb independently ran MiXCR on the immunoSEQ multiplex PCR reads; one entry per CDR3 protein. The top ten clones hold 0.2% to 0.25% of a sample with 250,000 to 300,000 distinct CDR3 sequences, over 75% of them seen once. CDR3 length: 15 residues. J gave up 6 bases and V 5 bases, and 8 bases lay outside the gene matches. The germline CDR1 and CDR2 sequences are SGHTA and FQGTGA. This chain links TRBV7-3 with TRBJ2-3; 10 bases map to TRBD2. Sample: CD8+ T cells from PBMCs. The receptor's source is a human donor with multiple sclerosis. The CDR3 DNA follows: TGTGCCAGCAGCATGGGACTAGCGTTTAAGGATACGCAGTATTTT. As protein: CASSMGLAFKDTQYF.